The 29 T cell receptor beta chains reported below all come from one sample, sequenced in a study of blood T cell repertoires in COVID-19. TCRdb's copy holds only in-frame clones and misses some; the assay was immunoSEQ multiplex PCR. The sample records fewer than 200,000 clones, about 83% being singletons. The sample was PBMCs or T cells enriched from blood (not recorded which). Source of these receptors: a woman between 50 and 59 years old in a cohort exposed to, infected with or recovered from COVID-19 (not recorded which).

This chain uses TRBV2 with TRBJ1-5; D uncertain. Trimming removed 5 bases from V and 2 bases from J, with 13 bases in between. The CDR3 length is 15 residues. From germline, CDR1 is SNHLY and CDR2 FYNNEI. CDR3 sequence: CASSLGAYRNQPQHF. The CDR3 nucleotides read TGTGCCAGCAGTTTAGGAGCATATCGCAATCAGCCCCAGCATTTT.

The chain uses TRBV3-1 (or the pseudogene TRBV3-2) and TRBJ1-1; TRBD1 is a possible D gene (6 bases). CDR3 length: 15 residues. V was clipped by 4 bases and J by 0 bases, with 12 bases between them. Germline V gives CDR1 LGHDT, CDR2 YNNKEL (reference sequence). CDR3 amino acids: CASSPRGGLNTEAFF. The CDR3 DNA sequence: TGTGCCAGCAGCCCCAGGGGAGGGTTGAACACTGAAGCTTTCTTT.

The chain links TRBV6-5 to TRBJ1-1, with D possibly TRBD1 on 6 matching bases. Germline assignment: CDR1 MNHEY and CDR2 SVGAGI. Trimming took 7 bases from V and 1 from J, leaving 16 bases between them. The CDR3 has 15 amino acids. Here the CDR3 reads CASMGSGASNTEAFF. For the CDR3, the DNA is TGTGCCAGCATGGGGTCAGGGGCCTCGAACACTGAAGCTTTCTTT.

In this sample, this clone turned up once. The chain recombines TRBV30 with TRBJ1-1; possible D gene TRBD1, 5 bases. Trimming removed 3 bases from V and 1 base from J, with 9 bases in between. The CDR3 is made up of 13 amino acids. Germline V gene data show CDR1 as GTSNPN and CDR2 as SVGIG (reference sequence). The CDR3 DNA reads TGTGCCTGGAGCCTCCAGGGGAACACTGAAGCTTTCTTT. This codes for CAWSLQGNTEAFF.

The chain carries TRBV5-6 and TRBJ2-7; 13 bases fit TRBD2. The germline gives CDR1 SGHDT, CDR2 YYEEEE. There are 14 residues in the CDR3. With 4 bases clipped from V and 6 bases from J, the junction kept 4 bases outside the gene matches. Here the CDR3 reads CASSEGLAGPEQYF. The CDR3 DNA sequence: TGTGCCAGCAGCGAGGGACTAGCGGGACCCGAGCAGTACTTC.

By share, this clone counts as medium-sized. Other DNA sequences from this sample encode an identical CDR3 as well. The chain has TRBV9 and TRBJ2-1; D is unclear. CDR3 length: 12 amino acids. Trimming removed 0 bases from V and 5 bases from J, with 3 bases in between. Per germline, CDR1 SGDLS and CDR2 YYNGEE. CDR3 residues: CASSVADNEQFF. For the CDR3, the DNA is TGTGCCAGCAGCGTAGCTGACAATGAGCAGTTCTTC.

The V gene is TRBV5-5, the J gene TRBJ1-3, with unresolved D. The CDR3 runs 14 residues. CDR1 is SGHKS and CDR2 is YYEKEE in the germline V gene (reference sequence). V shed 7 bases and J shed 4 bases, with 15 bases lying between them. DNA for the CDR3: TGTGCCAGCCAAGCCGCGGGGTACGGAAACACCATATATTTT. This translates into CASQAAGYGNTIYF.

The chain carries TRBV11-3 and TRBJ2-3; 9 bases are a match to TRBD2. The CDR3 loop spans 19 amino acids. Germline CDR1 and CDR2: SGHNT and YENEEA. J was trimmed by 0 bases and V by 1 base; bases with no gene match: 11. In nucleotides, the CDR3 is TGTGCCAGCAGCTTAGCCCCTAGCGGGATCCGTACTAGCACAGATACGCAGTATTTT. Encoded protein: CASSLAPSGIRTSTDTQYF.

The chain joins TRBV12-3 or TRBV12-4 to TRBJ1-2; 8 bases map to TRBD1. V lost 6 bases, J lost 8 bases, and 8 bases stayed unmatched. The CDR3 has 13 amino acids. The CDR3 sequence: CASRRTGRVGYTF. CDR3 DNA sequence: TGTGCCAGCAGACGGACAGGGCGAGTGGGCTACACCTTC.

CDR3 protein: CASSSGQGKNTEAFF. CDR3 in DNA: TGTGCCAGCAGCTCAGGACAGGGCAAGAACACTGAAGCTTTCTTT. The V gene is TRBV5-4, the J gene TRBJ1-1; TRBD1 agrees at 8 bases. The germline V gene has CDR1 SGHNT and CDR2 YYREEE (reference sequence). The CDR3 consists of 15 residues. J gave up 1 base and V 3 bases, and 5 bases lay outside the gene matches.

To note about this clone: The sample contains more than one DNA sequence encoding this CDR3. V and J are TRBV28 and TRBJ2-7; TRBD1 matches at 8 bases. The CDR3 extends over 13 amino acids. After removal of 8 bases from V and 1 base from J, the junction contained 4 bases not matched to a gene. Looked up from germline, CDR1 is MDHEN and CDR2 is SYDVKM. CDR3 nucleotides: TGTGCCAGCGGCACAGGGGGGTCCTACGAGCAGTACTTC. Its translation is CASGTGGSYEQYF. The full variable domain, with the rest looked up from reference TRBV28 and TRBJ2-7, is DVKVTQSSRYLVKRTGEKVFLECVQDMDHENMFWYRQDPGLGLRLIYFSYDVKMKEKGDIPEGYSVSREKKERFSLILESASTNQTSMYLCASGTGGSYEQYFGPGTRLTVT.

This chain joins TRBV5-1 and TRBJ2-7; the D gene is possibly TRBD1 (6 bases). V was trimmed by 4 bases and J by 4 bases, leaving 15 bases between them. CDR3 size: 14 residues. Germline CDR1 reads SGHRS; CDR2 reads YFSETQ. CDR3 nucleotides: TGCGCCAGCAGCCCGTGGACAGACACTTACGAGCAGTACTTC. Translated: CASSPWTDTYEQYF.

The chain has TRBV19 and TRBJ2-1; maybe TRBD1 (5 bases). Germline V gene sequence: CDR1 LNHDA, CDR2 SQIVND (reference sequence). This CDR3 has 14 amino acids. V lost 8 bases and J lost 2, with 13 bases in between. This CDR3 is CASSTGSTYNEQFF. CDR3 bases: TGTGCCAGTTCCACAGGCAGTACCTACAATGAGCAGTTCTTC.

This chain links TRBV14 with TRBJ2-1; D not resolved. CDR3 length: 14 residues. The germline V gene has CDR1 SGHDN and CDR2 FVKESK. V was trimmed by 4 bases and J by 2 bases, leaving 9 bases between them. CDR3 DNA sequence: TGTGCCAGCAGCCTAGGTGGGCCCTACAATGAGCAGTTCTTC. Amino acid sequence: CASSLGGPYNEQFF. The full variable domain, completed using reference TRBV14 and TRBJ2-1, is EAGVTQFPSHSVIEKGQTVTLRCDPISGHDNLYWYRRVMGKEIKFLLHFVKESKQDESGMPNNRFLAERTGGTYSTLKVQPAELEDSGVYFCASSLGGPYNEQFFGPGTRLTVL.

A few counts support this clone. The chain combines TRBV7-9 with TRBJ2-1; weak D call: TRBD2 (6 bases). Trimming pared 4 bases from V and 10 bases from J, leaving 14 bases between. This CDR3 spans 13 amino acids. The V gene's germline CDR1 is SEHNR and CDR2 FQNEAQ (reference sequence). The CDR3 DNA follows: TGTGCCAGCAGCTGGGGGACGGAGGGGGAGCAGTTCTTC. It codes for CASSWGTEGEQFF.

This sequence joins TRBV28 and TRBJ2-3; D is possibly TRBD1 (6 bases). CDR1 is MDHEN, CDR2 SYDVKM, per germline. The CDR3 extends over 14 amino acids. The V gene lost 6 bases and the J gene lost 6 bases, with 16 bases spanning the gap. CDR3 nucleotide sequence: TGTGCCAGCAGCTCGATACAGGGAGCCGATACGCAGTATTTT. Residues: CASSSIQGADTQYF.

V gene TRBV19 combines with J gene TRBJ2-1; TRBD2 agrees at 13 bases. The CDR3 has 16 amino acids. The V gene end was trimmed by 4 bases and the J gene end by 7 bases; junction bases not matched to a gene: 7. In germline, CDR1 is LNHDA, CDR2 SQIVND (reference sequence). CDR3 coding DNA: TGTGCCAGTAGTACCGAACTAGCGGGAGGGCCAAATGAGCAGTTCTTC. It is translated as CASSTELAGGPNEQFF.

The chain has TRBV7-9 and TRBJ1-2, with D maybe TRBD1 (6 bases). This CDR3 contains 13 residues. Germline V gene lookup returns CDR1 SEHNR and CDR2 FQNEAQ (reference sequence). V was trimmed by 6 bases and J by 6 bases, leaving 14 bases between them. CDR3 region: CASSRSAGDGYTF. In DNA, the CDR3 is TGTGCCAGCAGTCGTAGCGCAGGGGATGGCTACACCTTC.

The chain carries TRBV9 and TRBJ2-3; 11 bases align to TRBD2. The ends lost 0 bases at V and 10 bases at J; junction bases unmatched: 7. The CDR3 has 15 amino acids. Germline loops: CDR1 SGDLS, CDR2 YYNGEE. The CDR3 loop is CASSVDPSGRWAQYF. The CDR3 nucleotides are TGTGCCAGCAGCGTAGATCCTAGCGGGAGGTGGGCGCAGTATTTT. The variable domain in full, with the rest retrieved from reference TRBV9 and TRBJ2-3, is DSGVTQTPKHLITATGQRVTLRCSPRSGDLSVYWYQQSLDQGLQFLIQYYNGEERAKGNILERFSAQQFPDLHSELNLSSLELGDSALYFCASSVDPSGRWAQYFGPGTRLTVL.

This clone was found a few times. V and J are TRBV9 and TRBJ2-5; 12 nucleotides match TRBD2. Germline V gene data show CDR1 as SGDLS and CDR2 as YYNGEE. V gave up 3 bases and J gave up 5 bases; unmatched junction bases: 11. The CDR3 covers 17 residues. The CDR3 protein is CASSATSGGARFETQYF. CDR3 sequence (DNA): TGTGCCAGCAGCGCGACTAGCGGGGGAGCCAGGTTTGAGACCCAGTACTTC. Full variable domain (rest looked up from reference TRBV9 and TRBJ2-5): DSGVTQTPKHLITATGQRVTLRCSPRSGDLSVYWYQQSLDQGLQFLIQYYNGEERAKGNILERFSAQQFPDLHSELNLSSLELGDSALYFCASSATSGGARFETQYFGPGTRLLVL.

The chain joins TRBV4-3 to TRBJ1-3, with a tentative D call TRBD1 (6 bases). Looked up from germline, CDR1 is LGHNA and CDR2 is YSLEER. The CDR3 sequence is 17 residues long. V was pared by 4 bases and J by 0 bases, with 16 bases between. CDR3 loop: CASSPRLTGDSGNTIYF. As DNA, the CDR3 is TGCGCCAGCAGCCCGAGATTGACAGGCGACTCTGGAAACACCATATATTTT.

Note on this clone: At one end, the junction sequence differs from germline, possibly due to a read error. V gene TRBV7-2 combines with J gene TRBJ1-2; TRBD1 might be the D (5 bases). The CDR3 has 15 amino acids. Looked up from germline, CDR1 is SGHTA and CDR2 is FQGNSA. The CDR3 bases are TGTGTCAGCAGCTTAGGTCGGGTCCCGGGGGATGGCTACACCTTC. Amino acid sequence: CVSSLGRVPGDGYTF.

The chain employs TRBV10-3 and TRBJ1-6; 9 bases are a match to TRBD1. Germline CDR1 is ENHRY and CDR2 is SYGVKD. With V trimmed by 8 bases and J by 7 bases, 9 bases remained unmatched. There are 15 residues in the CDR3. CDR3: CAIGTGTGQNSPLHF. CDR3 bases: TGTGCCATCGGAACCGGGACAGGGCAGAATTCACCCCTCCACTTT.

The chain couples TRBV20-1 to TRBJ2-7, with TRBD2 matching over 7 bases. With V trimmed by 3 bases and J by 3 bases, 11 bases remained unmatched. The CDR3 spans 15 residues. The V gene's germline CDR1 is DFQATT and CDR2 SNEGSKA (reference sequence). The CDR3 nucleotides are TGCAGTGCTAGTGGGGTTGGCGGGAGTTACTACGAGCAGTACTTC. Residues: CSASGVGGSYYEQYF.

This chain connects TRBV6-1 to TRBJ2-2, with D uncertain. V gave up 0 bases and J gave up 6 bases, with 8 bases separating them. This CDR3 contains 14 residues. From germline, CDR1 is MNHNS and CDR2 SASEGT. CDR3 sequence (DNA): TGTGCCAGCAGTGAAGCAATCGGTCCCGGGGAGCTGTTTTTT. Residues: CASSEAIGPGELFF.

This sequence joins TRBV6-5 and TRBJ2-7, with 13 bases matching TRBD2. CDR1 and CDR2 from the germline V gene are MNHEY and SVGAGI. The CDR3 is 16 residues long. V shed 0 bases and J 5 bases; nucleotides not matched to a gene: 4. The CDR3, as DNA: TGTGCCAGCAGTTACTCTAGGACTAGCGGGAGTCACGAGCAGTACTTC. This gives the protein CASSYSRTSGSHEQYF.

This clone was detected only once. The chain links TRBV28 to TRBJ2-1; tentative D call: TRBD2 (8 bases). In germline, CDR1 is MDHEN, CDR2 SYDVKM. Trimming removed 10 bases at V and 6 bases at J, with 25 bases between. The CDR3 totals 16 residues. CDR3 sequence (DNA): TGTGCCATCCTTGAGCGGGGGACAGCAATAAGCAATGAGCAGTTCTTC. As protein: CAILERGTAISNEQFF.

This clone was recorded only once. The chain is built from TRBV5-1 and TRBJ2-4; TRBD1 aligns across 12 bases. The CDR3 consists of 15 residues. CDR1 is SGHRS and CDR2 is YFSETQ in the germline V gene. The V and J ends lost 3 bases and 9 bases, in that order; junction bases with no gene match: 7. DNA for the CDR3: TGCGCCAGCAGCTCCGGGGACAGGGGGCGCTCCATTCAGTACTTC. Its protein product is CASSSGDRGRSIQYF. The variable domain in full, completed from reference TRBV5-1 and TRBJ2-4, reads KAGVTQTPRYLIKTRGQQVTLSCSPISGHRSVSWYQQTPGQGLQFLFEYFSETQRNKGNFPGRFSGRQFSNSRSEMNVSTLELGDSALYLCASSSGDRGRSIQYFGAGTRLSVL.

V gene TRBV6-5 combines with J gene TRBJ2-3; no clear D gene. V gave up 0 bases and J gave up 5 bases, with 3 bases separating them. CDR1 MNHEY and CDR2 SVGAGI come from the germline V gene. This CDR3 has 12 amino acids. The CDR3 DNA sequence: TGTGCCAGCAGTTACTCGAGAGATACGCAGTATTTT. Protein: CASSYSRDTQYF.